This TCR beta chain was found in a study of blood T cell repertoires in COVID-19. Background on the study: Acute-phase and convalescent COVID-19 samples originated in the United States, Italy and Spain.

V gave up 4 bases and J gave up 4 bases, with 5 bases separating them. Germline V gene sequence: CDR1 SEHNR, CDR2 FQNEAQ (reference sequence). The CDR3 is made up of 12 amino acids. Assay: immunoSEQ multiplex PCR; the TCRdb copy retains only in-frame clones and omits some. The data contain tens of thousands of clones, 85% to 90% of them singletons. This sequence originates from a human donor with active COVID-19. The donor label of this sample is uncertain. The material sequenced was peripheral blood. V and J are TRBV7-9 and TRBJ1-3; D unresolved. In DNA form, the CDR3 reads TGTGCCAGCAGCTCACAAGGAAACACCATATATTTT. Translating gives CASSSQGNTIYF.